Listed below are T cell receptor beta chains from one sample, sequenced in a study of cytomegalovirus exposure and HLA in healthy donors. Produced via immunoSEQ multiplex PCR; TCRdb's table is partial and in-frame only. Among more than 250,000 clones, roughly 87% were seen once, and the ten largest hold approximately 1.2%. Material: PBMCs. The origin of the receptors is a woman between 25 and 40 years old in good health and CMV-seropositive. The CDR3 runs from the conserved cysteine through the conserved F or W.

CASSSGLDYEQYF	TRBJ2-7	TRBV7-2	13
CASRIQEGDYGYTF	TRBJ1-2	TRBV6-1	14
CASSKEAYEQYF	TRBJ2-7	TRBV5-4	12
CASSIKEAVATEAFF	TRBJ1-1	TRBV18	15
CASSLSGTSGNTIYF	TRBJ1-3	TRBV7-9	15
CASSQAGQLNTIYF	TRBJ1-3	TRBV4-1	14
CAWRGLGTEAFF	TRBJ1-1	TRBV30	12
CASSLVFSAPDSPLHF	TRBJ1-6	TRBV7-2	16
CASSEGDLWRGYTF	TRBJ1-2	TRBV6-1	14
CAWSPKGHQPQHF	TRBJ1-5	TRBV30	13
CASTRLEPYNEQFF	TRBJ2-1	TRBV2	14
CAISDPGHGDEQFF	TRBJ2-1	TRBV10-3	14
CASSRWPGEKLFF	TRBJ1-4	TRBV6-5	13
CSVEDLRADTQYF	TRBJ2-3	TRBV29-1	13
CSVEDSGAGELFF	TRBJ2-2	TRBV29-1	13
CASSHPGQGASYEQYF	TRBJ2-7	TRBV4-1	16
CASSRQGFDTDTQYF	TRBJ2-3	TRBV6-1	15
CASSEGQGGTGELFF	TRBJ2-2	TRBV5-1	15
CSVAIRYGYTF	TRBJ1-2	TRBV29-1	11
CASSPRQGVNQPQHF	TRBJ1-5	TRBV7-8	15
CASSQRDRGDEQYF	TRBJ2-7	TRBV6-5	14
CASSGTGDSGNTIYF	TRBJ1-3	TRBV10-2	15
CASSSTYPSTEAFF	TRBJ1-1	TRBV28	14
CASSLKGGAYNEQFF	TRBJ2-1	TRBV7-9	15
CAWSKGVGGYTF	TRBJ1-2	TRBV30	12
CASRRGSRDTQYF	TRBJ2-3	TRBV27	13
CASSQDYRSTDTQYF	TRBJ2-3	TRBV4-3	15
CYGLAGVLYNEQFF	TRBJ2-1	TRBV30	14
CASSSALYGYTF	TRBJ1-2	TRBV13	12
CVSSQGPLYEQYF	TRBJ2-7	TRBV5-4	13
CASTPGGTTYEQYF	TRBJ2-7	TRBV7-8	14
CATSRGGAGGEKLFF	TRBJ1-4	TRBV15	15
CASRWSGGASLDEQFF	TRBJ2-1	TRBV25-1	16
CAWSAGQTYGYTF	TRBJ1-2	TRBV30	13
CAFPDRGPGYTF	TRBJ1-2	TRBV5-1	12
CASSLVGTGNYEQYF	TRBJ2-7	TRBV7-2	15
CAWSVTSGVPETQYF	TRBJ2-5	TRBV30	15
CASSPREDYLEQYF	TRBJ2-7	TRBV18	14
CASGFLRSQETQYF	TRBJ2-5	TRBV2	14
CASSLTSGRGTGELFF	TRBJ2-2	TRBV27	16
CASSWGYRGQTNEKLFF	TRBJ1-4	TRBV5-6	17
CASSPPETYEQYF	TRBJ2-7	TRBV4-1	13
CASSLDRAETQYF	TRBJ2-5	TRBV7-8	13
CASSLTSGGVNEQFF	TRBJ2-1	TRBV9	15
CASKGGLDPYEQYF	TRBJ2-7	TRBV7-9	14
CAWSVLAGALEQYF	TRBJ2-7	TRBV30	14
CASSSSSSPSGSSTDTQYF	TRBJ2-3	TRBV7-3	19
CASSLVGVTSSTDTQYF	TRBJ2-3	TRBV5-1	17